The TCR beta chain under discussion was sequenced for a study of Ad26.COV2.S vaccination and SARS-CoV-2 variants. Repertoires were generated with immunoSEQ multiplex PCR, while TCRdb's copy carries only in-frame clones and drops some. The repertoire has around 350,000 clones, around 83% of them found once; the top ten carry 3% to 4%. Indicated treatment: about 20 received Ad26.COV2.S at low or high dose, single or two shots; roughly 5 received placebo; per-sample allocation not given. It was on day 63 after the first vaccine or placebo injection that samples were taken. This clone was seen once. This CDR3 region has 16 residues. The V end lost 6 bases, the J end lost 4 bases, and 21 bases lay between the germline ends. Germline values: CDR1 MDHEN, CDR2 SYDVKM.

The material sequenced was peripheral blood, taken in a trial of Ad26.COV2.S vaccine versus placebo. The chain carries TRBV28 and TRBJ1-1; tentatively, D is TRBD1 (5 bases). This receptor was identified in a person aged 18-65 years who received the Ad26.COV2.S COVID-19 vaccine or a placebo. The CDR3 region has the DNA TGTGCCAGCAGCTCTCCCGACGGGGGGAGGGTCACTGAAGCTTTCTTT. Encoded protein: CASSSPDGGRVTEAFF.